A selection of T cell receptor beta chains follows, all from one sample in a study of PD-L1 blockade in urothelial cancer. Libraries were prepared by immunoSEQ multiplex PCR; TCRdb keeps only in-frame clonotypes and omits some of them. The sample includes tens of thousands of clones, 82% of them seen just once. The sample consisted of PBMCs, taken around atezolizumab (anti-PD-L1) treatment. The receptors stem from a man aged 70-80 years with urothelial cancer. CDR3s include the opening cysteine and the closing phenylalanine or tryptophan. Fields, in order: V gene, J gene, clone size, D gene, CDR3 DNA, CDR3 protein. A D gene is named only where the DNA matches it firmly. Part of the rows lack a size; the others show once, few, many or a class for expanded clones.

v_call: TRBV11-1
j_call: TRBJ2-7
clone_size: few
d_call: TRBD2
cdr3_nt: TGTGCCAGCAGCTTATGGCCTAGCGGCCTTAGGGAGCAGTACTTC
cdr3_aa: CASSLWPSGLREQYF

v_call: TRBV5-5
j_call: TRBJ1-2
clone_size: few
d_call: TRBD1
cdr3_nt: TGTGCCAGCAGCAAACAGACAGGGGACTTCTTCTATGGCTACACCTTC
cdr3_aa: CASSKQTGDFFYGYTF

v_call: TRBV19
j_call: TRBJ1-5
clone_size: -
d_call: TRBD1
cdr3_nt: TGTGCCAGTAGTACTCAGGGGGCGGCTCAGCCCCAGCATTTT
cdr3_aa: CASSTQGAAQPQHF

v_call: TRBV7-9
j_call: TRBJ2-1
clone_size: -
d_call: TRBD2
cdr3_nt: TGTGCCAGCAGCTTACCGGGACTAGCGGGAGTGAATGAGCAGTTCTTC
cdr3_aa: CASSLPGLAGVNEQFF

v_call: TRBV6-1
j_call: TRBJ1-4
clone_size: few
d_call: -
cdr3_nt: TGTGCCAGCAGGACGGGGGGCGCGGGTGAAAAACTGTTTTTT
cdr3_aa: CASRTGGAGEKLFF

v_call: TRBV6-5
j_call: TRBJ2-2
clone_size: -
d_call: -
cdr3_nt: TGTGCCGCCTCCCCGGGGAGCGGGGAGCTGTTTTTT
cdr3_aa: CAASPGSGELFF

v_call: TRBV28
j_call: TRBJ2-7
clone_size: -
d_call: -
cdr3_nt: TGTGCCAGCAGTCTTACGGGCTACGAGCAGTACTTC
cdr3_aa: CASSLTGYEQYF

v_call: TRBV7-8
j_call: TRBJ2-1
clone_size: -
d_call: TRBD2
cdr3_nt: TGTGCCAGCAGCCCCACGGCGGTAGCGGGGTACAATGAGCAGTTCTTC
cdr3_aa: CASSPTAVAGYNEQFF

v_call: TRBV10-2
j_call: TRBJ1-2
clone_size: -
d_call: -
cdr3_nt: TGCGCCAGCAGTGAGATGAGGGCGATTGACTATGGCTACACCTTC
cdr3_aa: CASSEMRAIDYGYTF

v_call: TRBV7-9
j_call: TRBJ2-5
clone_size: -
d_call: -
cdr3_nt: TGTGCCAGCAGCTTCGGAGTGATCTCGGGGGAGACCCAGTACTTC
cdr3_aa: CASSFGVISGETQYF

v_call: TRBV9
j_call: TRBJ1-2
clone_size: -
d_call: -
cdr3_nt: TGTGCCAGCAGCCTAGCGGGGAACTATGGCTACACCTTC
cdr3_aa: CASSLAGNYGYTF

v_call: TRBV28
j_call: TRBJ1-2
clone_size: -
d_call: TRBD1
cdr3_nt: TGTGCCAGCAGTTCGGGACAGGGTTATGGCTACACCTTC
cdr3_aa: CASSSGQGYGYTF

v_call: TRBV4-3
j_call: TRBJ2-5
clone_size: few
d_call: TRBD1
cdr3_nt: TGCGCCAGCAGCCTCGGACAGGGGGCCCAAGAGACCCAGTACTTC
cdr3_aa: CASSLGQGAQETQYF

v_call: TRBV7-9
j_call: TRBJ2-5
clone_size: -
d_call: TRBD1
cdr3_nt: TGTGCCAGCAGCTTAGCGGGACAGGGAGTTTGGCAAGAGACCCAGTACTTC
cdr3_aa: CASSLAGQGVWQETQYF

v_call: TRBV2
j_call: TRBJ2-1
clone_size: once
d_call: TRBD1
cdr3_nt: TGTGCCAGCAGTATTCTCGACAGGGGAGCATACAATGAGCAGTTCTTC
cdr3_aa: CASSILDRGAYNEQFF

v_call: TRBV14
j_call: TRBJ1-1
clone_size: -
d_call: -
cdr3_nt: TGTGCCAGCAGCCAAGACCGCTCCCGGGCTTTCTTT
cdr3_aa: CASSQDRSRAFF

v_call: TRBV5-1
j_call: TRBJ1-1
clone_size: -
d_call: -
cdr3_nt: TGCGCCAGCATGTTGAGAGGGGGAAATGAAGCTTTCTTT
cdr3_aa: CASMLRGGNEAFF

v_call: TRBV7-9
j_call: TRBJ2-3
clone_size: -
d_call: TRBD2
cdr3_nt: TGTGCCAGCAGCTTAGTAGCGGGAGGCACAGATACGCAGTATTTT
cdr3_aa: CASSLVAGGTDTQYF

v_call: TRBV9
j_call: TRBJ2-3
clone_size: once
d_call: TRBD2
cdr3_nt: TGTGCCAGCAGCTCCGGGACTAGCGGGGTCCGGGATACGCAGTATTTT
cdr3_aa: CASSSGTSGVRDTQYF

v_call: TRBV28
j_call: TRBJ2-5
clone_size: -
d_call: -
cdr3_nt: TGTGCCAGCAGTTTAACTAGTCTTCAAGAGACCCAGTACTTC
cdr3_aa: CASSLTSLQETQYF

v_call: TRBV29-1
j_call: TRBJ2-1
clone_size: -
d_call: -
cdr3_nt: TGCAGCGTGACCGTGGGGATGTCGGGGAATGAGCAGTTCTTC
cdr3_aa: CSVTVGMSGNEQFF

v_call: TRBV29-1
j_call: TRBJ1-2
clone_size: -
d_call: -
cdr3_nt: TGCAGCGTTGAGACAGGAGATAGTTATGGCTACACCTTC
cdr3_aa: CSVETGDSYGYTF

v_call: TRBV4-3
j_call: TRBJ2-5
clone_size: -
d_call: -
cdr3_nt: TGCGCCAGCAGCCAACTCCTCCGAGAGACCCAGTACTTC
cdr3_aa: CASSQLLRETQYF

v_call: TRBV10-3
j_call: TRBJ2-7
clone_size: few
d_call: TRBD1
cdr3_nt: TGTGCCGCCAAGACAGGGGGCTCCTACGAGCAGTACTTC
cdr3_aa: CAAKTGGSYEQYF

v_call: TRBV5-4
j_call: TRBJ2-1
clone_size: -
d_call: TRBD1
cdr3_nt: TGTGCCAGCAGCTTAGGACAGGTTGTTAGTGAGCAGTTCTTC
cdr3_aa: CASSLGQVVSEQFF

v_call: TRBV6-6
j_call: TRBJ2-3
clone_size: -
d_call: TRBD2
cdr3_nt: TGTGCCAGCAGTTCGTCTCTAGCGGACACCACAGATACGCAGTATTTT
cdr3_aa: CASSSSLADTTDTQYF

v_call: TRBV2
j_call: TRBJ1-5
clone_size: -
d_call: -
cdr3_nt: TGTGCCAGCAGTGAGAGTGGTCAGCCCCAGCATTTT
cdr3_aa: CASSESGQPQHF

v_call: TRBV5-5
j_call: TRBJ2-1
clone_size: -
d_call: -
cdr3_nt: TGTGCCAGCAGCATATCATTAGTAGACAATGAGCAGTTCTTC
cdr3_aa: CASSISLVDNEQFF

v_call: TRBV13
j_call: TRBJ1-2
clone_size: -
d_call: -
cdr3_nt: TGTGCCAGCAGCTTATTAGGGCTCCGTAGCAGGGAGGCCCCAGCCCATGGCTACACCTTC
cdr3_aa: CASSLLGLRSREAPAHGYTF

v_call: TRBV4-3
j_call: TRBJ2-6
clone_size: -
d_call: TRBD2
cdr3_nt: TGCGCCAGCAGCCCGACTAGCGGGGGCTCTGGGGCCAACGTCCTGACTTTC
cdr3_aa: CASSPTSGGSGANVLTF

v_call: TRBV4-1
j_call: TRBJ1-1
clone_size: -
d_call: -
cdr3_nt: TGCGCCAGCAGCCAAGATTTCGGGGGATCGAACACTGAAGCTTTCTTT
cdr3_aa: CASSQDFGGSNTEAFF

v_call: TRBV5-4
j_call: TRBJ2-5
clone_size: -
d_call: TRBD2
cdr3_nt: TGTGCCAGCAGACCCACTAGCGGGAGTCCCCTCGGGACCCAGTACTTC
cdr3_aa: CASRPTSGSPLGTQYF

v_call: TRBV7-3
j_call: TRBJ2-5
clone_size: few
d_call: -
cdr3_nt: TGTGCCAGCAGCCGGACTTTTCAAGAGACCCAGTACTTC
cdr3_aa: CASSRTFQETQYF